Listed here are 8 T cell receptor beta chains from one sample, sequenced in a study of Graves' ophthalmopathy and Graves' hyperthyroidism. Transcripts of RNA were the source for amplifying TCR beta CDR3 regions. The authors performed first-round RT-PCR with HTBI primers and then a second-round multiplex PCR. TCRdb passed the multiplex PCR reads through MiXCR, listing each CDR3 protein once. The profile shows 650,000 to 900,000 distinct CDR3 sequences, 35% to 50% of them singletons. Sequencing input: peripheral blood. The receptors originated from an adult man with Graves' ophthalmopathy.

The chain carries TRBV20-1 and TRBJ2-5; possibly TRBD2 for D (7 bases). CDR1 DFQATT and CDR2 SNEGSKA come from the germline V gene (reference sequence). This CDR3 is built from 14 residues. The V gene lost 5 bases and the J gene lost 5 bases, with 18 bases spanning the gap. The DNA for the CDR3 is TGCAGTGCTCGGACAGTAGGTAGCGGGGAGACCCAGTACTTC. Protein product: CSARTVGSGETQYF.

The CDR3 nucleotides read TGTGCCAGCAGTCGGGACAGGGGAGGAAGGAGAGAGACCCAGTACTTC. Residues: CASSRDRGGRRETQYF. The chain links TRBV27 to TRBJ2-5; 10 bases match TRBD1. V shed 5 bases and J 4 bases; nucleotides not matched to a gene: 10. CDR1 MNHEY and CDR2 SMNVEV come from the germline V gene (reference sequence). This CDR3 spans 16 amino acids.

This chain connects TRBV7-6 to TRBJ2-5; no clear D. Per the germline V gene, CDR1 is SGHVS and CDR2 is FNYEAQ. V lost 0 bases and J lost 5, with 10 bases in between. The CDR3 loop spans 14 amino acids. The CDR3 loop is CASSLADKDETQYF. CDR3 DNA: TGTGCCAGCAGCTTAGCCGACAAGGACGAGACCCAGTACTTC.

Ten or more counts support this clonotype. The chain links TRBV10-3 to TRBJ2-2; D gene ambiguous. CDR3 size: 14 residues. The germline CDR1 and CDR2 sequences are ENHRY and SYGVKD. The germline V and J ends were trimmed by 6 bases and 3 bases, with 11 bases remaining between them. The CDR3 bases are TGTGCCATCAGGGCCTTATCAGACACCGGGGAGCTGTTTTTT. Its protein is CAIRALSDTGELFF.

A word on this clonotype: The conserved phenylalanine or tryptophan is not found at the CDR3 terminus, so this likely reflects a read error. The V gene is TRBV6-1, the J gene TRBJ1-2, with TRBD1 identical over 7 bases. The CDR3 consists of 15 residues. Losses at the gene ends were 1 base for V and 4 bases for J; bases not matched to a gene: 6. CDR1 and CDR2 from the germline V gene are MNHNS and SASEGT. The CDR3 region is CASSEGQGVPYGYTS. DNA of the CDR3: TGTGCCAGCAGTGAAGGGCAGGGGGTGCCCTATGGCTACACCTCC.

At least ten counts were recorded for this clonotype. This chain links TRBV10-3 with TRBJ2-7; the D is unclear. Deletions cut 3 bases from V and 4 bases from J, with 10 bases between. This CDR3 region has 13 residues. The V gene's germline CDR1 is ENHRY and CDR2 SYGVKD. CDR3 sequence (DNA): TGTGCCATCAGTGATTCCGACACGTACGAGCAGTACTTC. Protein sequence: CAISDSDTYEQYF.

Concerning this clonotype itself: A read error may account for a junction end that differs from germline. The chain employs TRBV10-2 and TRBJ1-4; 8 bases agree with TRBD1. The CDR3 contains 15 residues. The germline gives CDR1 WSHSY, CDR2 SAAADI. DNA for the CDR3: TGTGCCAGCAGTTCTCCAGGGGGCGCGGATGAAAAACTGTTTTTT. Translated: CASSSPGGADEKLFF.

As concerns this clonotype: The junction differs from germline at one of its ends, possibly a read error. J is TRBJ2-7 and V is TRBV10-2; D is tentatively TRBD1 or TRBD2 (6 bases each). CDR1 and CDR2 from the germline V gene are WSHSY and SAAADI. The CDR3 consists of 15 residues. The CDR3 region has the DNA TGTGCCAGCAGTGAAGCGACTTGGGGGGCCCACGAGCAGTACTTC. Translated, it gives CASSEATWGAHEQYF.